This TCR beta chain was observed in a study of radiotherapy plus CTLA-4 blockade in lung cancer listed by TCRdb under 2018. Looking at the study overall: Objective responses were observed in approximately 18% of enrolled patients, and disease control was achieved in approximately 29%. Beyond this particular receptor, the publication reports: The strongest predictors of response, as reported, were early dynamic changes in blood T cell clones along with a rise in serum interferon-beta after radiation. After treatment with radiotherapy and ipilimumab, TCR clones that originated in tumors expanded in peripheral blood.

With regard to this clone: The specificity of this receptor is unknown. Base qualities are missing; no much larger clone stands one base away.

Libraries were constructed by the immunoSEQ multiplex PCR assay. Drawn from immuneACCESS, this table holds only the in-frame rearrangements with V and J called that TCRdb kept. Clones are partly lost; checked studies trace under half to an unresolved V gene and leave the rest unexplained. For this sample the table gives approximately 40,000 clones, of which around 85% were detected only once. In total, the top ten clones hold 22% of the sample. Reading from cysteine to phenylalanine, the CDR3 counts 14 amino acids. The read is trimmed to its CDR3 DNA, 42 bases read in frame from base 1. According to the germline V gene, CDR1 reads SGHDT and CDR2 reads YYEEEE. V and J are trimmed by 0 bases and 3 bases, and the gene matches miss 3 bases of the junction. The study tested focal radiation therapy combined with CTLA-4 blockade (ipilimumab) in patients with chemo-refractory metastatic non-small-cell lung cancer.

The sequenced sample was peripheral blood, obtained from a patient treated with radiotherapy plus ipilimumab. Recombination linked TRBV5-6 to TRBJ2-7; TRBD1 lines up with 7 middle nucleotides. This TCR came from a human donor with non-small cell lung cancer whose response to radiotherapy plus ipilimumab could not be evaluated. The CDR3 amino acid sequence is: CASSLAGTVYEQYF. The nucleotides read TGTGCCAGCAGCTTGGCCGGGACAGTCTACGAGCAGTACTTC.